The clone carrying this T cell receptor beta chain was recorded a few times. Its antigen is currently unknown. These data belong to a study of T-cell memory formation after mild COVID-19. Study summary: The study found TCR clusters largely donor specific.

Whole-study results and caveats: Certain responding clones were present in pre-infection memory, suggesting participation of cross-reactive memory. While clones contracting from day 15 to 85 were balanced between CD4 and CD8, later expanders leaned CD4+.

In germline, CDR1 is KGHSH, CDR2 LQKENI. The CDR3 extends over 13 amino acids. V was shortened by 2 bases and J by 9 bases, with 10 bases between the two germline ends. It was 5'RACE with constant-segment primers that produced the TCR alpha and TCR beta cDNA libraries, which carried sample barcodes and UMIs. TCRdb reprocessed the 5' RACE reads with MiXCR, giving one entry per CDR3 protein. Of some 46,000 distinct CDR3 sequences in the sample, approximately 7% were seen once. Sequenced sample: PBMCs or a T cell subset sorted from them (not recorded which). The V call is TRBV18, the J call TRBJ2-2, with TRBD2 as a possible D gene (6 bases). This sequence was found in an adult who had mild COVID-19 (a few samples of this study predate the infection). Cell type and time point are not known. The CDR3 DNA sequence: TGTGCCAGCTCACCAACTAGCTCCCGGGAGCTGTTTTTT. It codes for CASSPTSSRELFF.